This section outlines one T cell receptor (beta chain) sequence together with its context. Its target is unknown. The entry originates in a study of cytomegalovirus exposure and HLA in healthy donors. Regarding the study as a whole: Specificity of a few CMV-associated chains for CMV antigens was verified in vitro. Per a later analysis, HLA-associated TCR beta chains showed more clonal expansion than other, equally common TCR beta chains.

Amplification used 60 Vbeta primers and 13 Jbeta primers. TCRdb keeps only in-frame clones here, not all; method: immunoSEQ multiplex PCR. The repertoire holds 98,000 or so clones, with roughly 80% as singletons. Sequencing was carried out using PBMCs. The TCR sequence derives from a woman aged 40-49 years in good health and CMV-seronegative.

CDR3 bases: TGTGCCAGCAGCGTAGGCGGGAGGGCCTTAAGGTTCTTC. Residues: CASSVGGRALRFF. This chain joins TRBV9 and TRBJ2-1, with TRBD2 matching 9 bases. CDR3 length equals 13 residues. Germline V gives CDR1 SGDLS, CDR2 YYNGEE. Trimming took 0 bases from V and 15 from J; bases not matched to a gene: 7.